The clone carrying this TCR beta chain was seen more than once but under ten times. CDR3 size: 13 residues. Trimming took off 5 bases at V and 10 bases at J, with 15 bases between the two ends. CDR1 and CDR2 (germline): LGHDT, YNNKEL (reference sequence). The table came from immunoSEQ multiplex PCR; TCRdb's copy has only in-frame clones and leaves some out. The profile shows fewer than 150,000 clones, 82% of them singletons. This entry is derived from a study of blood T cell repertoires in COVID-19. Study-wide background: Whether acute or convalescent, the COVID-19 samples came from the United States, Italy and Spain. T cells, B-cell-depleted T cells, or PBMCs provided the cDNA or gDNA that served as material.

The TCR sequence derives from a woman aged 80 or older with acute or convalescent COVID-19. The chain links TRBV3-1 (or the pseudogene TRBV3-2) to TRBJ1-3; a possible D gene is TRBD1 (5 bases). The specimen sequenced was peripheral blood. DNA of the CDR3: TGTGCCAGCAGCTCGCTTAGGGGCCAAACCATATATTTT. It specifies CASSSLRGQTIYF.